One and the same sample provided the 7 T cell receptor beta chains below, sequenced in a study of a mutant IDH1 vaccine in newly diagnosed glioma. Time point described: week 23, last vaccination. Each dose delivered 300 ug of mutant IDH1 20-mer peptide subcutaneously with imiquimod. Libraries were prepared by immunoSEQ multiplex PCR; TCRdb keeps only in-frame clonotypes and omits some of them. The data contain about 44,000 clones, 85% to 95% of them singletons. Their antigens are not known. Source: PBMCs, taken from a glioma patient whose treatment included an IDH1 peptide vaccine. These receptor sequences come from a man between 45 and 60 years old with glioma.

The chain combines TRBV19 with TRBJ2-7, with unresolved D. V gave up 1 base and J gave up 3 bases, with 7 bases separating them. This CDR3 spans 13 amino acids. CDR1 LNHDA and CDR2 SQIVND come from the germline V gene (reference sequence). CDR3 in DNA: TGTGCCAGTAGTATAGTCTACCGCTACGAGCAGTACTTC. Translating gives CASSIVYRYEQYF.

The chain uses TRBV19 and TRBJ2-6; unclear D gene. The CDR3 length is 13 residues. Between the trimmed V and J ends, which lost 6 bases and 3 bases, there was a span of 6 bases. From germline, CDR1 is LNHDA and CDR2 SQIVND (reference sequence). CDR3 sequence reads: CASRGNGANVLTF. The CDR3 bases are TGTGCCAGTAGGGGTAATGGGGCCAACGTCCTGACTTTC. The variable domain in full, completed from reference TRBV19 and TRBJ2-6, reads DGGITQSPKYLFRKEGQNVTLSCEQNLNHDAMYWYRQDPGQGLRLIYYSQIVNDFQKGDIAEGYSVSREKKESFPLTVTSAQKNPTAFYLCASRGNGANVLTFGAGSRLTVL.

This clone appeared once. The chain combines TRBV5-1 with TRBJ2-2; 8 nucleotides align to TRBD1. J was trimmed by 2 bases and V by 6 bases; bases with no gene match: 9. Germline V lookup: CDR1 SGHRS, CDR2 YFSETQ. This CDR3 contains 16 residues. This CDR3 reads CASTSLGTGNTGELFF. CDR3 nucleotide sequence: TGCGCCAGCACAAGTTTGGGGACAGGTAACACCGGGGAGCTGTTTTTT.

The genes are TRBV5-1 and TRBJ2-1; D gene unclear. The CDR3 runs 17 residues. The germline gives CDR1 SGHRS, CDR2 YFSETQ. Trimming removed 0 bases at V and 0 bases at J, with 13 bases between. The DNA for the CDR3 is TGCGCCAGCAGCTTGGTTGGGGATACAAGCTCCTACAATGAGCAGTTCTTC. The encoded protein is CASSLVGDTSSYNEQFF.

The V and J genes are TRBV27 and TRBJ2-3; 8 bases are shared with TRBD2. The germline gives CDR1 MNHEY, CDR2 SMNVEV (reference sequence). V trimming: 5 bases; J trimming: 3 bases; junction bases outside the gene matches: 7. The CDR3 totals 15 residues. CDR3 sequence: CASSPLREETDTQYF. DNA of the CDR3: TGTGCCAGCAGTCCTTTGCGGGAGGAGACAGATACGCAGTATTTT.

V and J are TRBV9 and TRBJ2-3, with D tentatively TRBD1 (6 bases). Per germline, CDR1 SGDLS and CDR2 YYNGEE. Trimming removed 0 bases at V and 5 bases at J, with 16 bases between. This CDR3 has 16 residues. CDR3 sequence reads: CASSVGPGAFGDTQYF. CDR3 DNA: TGTGCCAGCAGCGTAGGTCCAGGGGCGTTTGGAGATACGCAGTATTTT.

V gene TRBV20-1 combines with J gene TRBJ2-5; D not certain. The V gene's germline CDR1 is DFQATT and CDR2 SNEGSKA (reference sequence). The CDR3 covers 11 residues. The V and J ends lost 0 bases and 5 bases respectively, with 4 bases between them. This CDR3 is CSARDVETQYF. Written as DNA, the CDR3 is TGCAGTGCTAGAGATGTGGAGACCCAGTACTTC.